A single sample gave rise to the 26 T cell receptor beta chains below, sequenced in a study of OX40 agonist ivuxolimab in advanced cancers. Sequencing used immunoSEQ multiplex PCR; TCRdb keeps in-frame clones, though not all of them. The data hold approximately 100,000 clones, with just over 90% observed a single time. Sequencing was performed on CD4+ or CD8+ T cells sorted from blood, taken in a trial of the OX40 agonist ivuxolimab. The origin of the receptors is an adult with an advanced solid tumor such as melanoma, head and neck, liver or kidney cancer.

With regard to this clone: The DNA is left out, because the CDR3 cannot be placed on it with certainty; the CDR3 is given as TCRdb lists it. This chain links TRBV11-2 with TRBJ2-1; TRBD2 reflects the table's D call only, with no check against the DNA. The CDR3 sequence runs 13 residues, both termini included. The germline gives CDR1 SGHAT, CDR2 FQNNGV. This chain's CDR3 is CASSLVASGATFF.

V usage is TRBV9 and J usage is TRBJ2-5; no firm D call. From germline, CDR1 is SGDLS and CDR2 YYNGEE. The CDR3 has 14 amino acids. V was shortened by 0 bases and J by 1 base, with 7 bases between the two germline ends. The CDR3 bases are TGTGCCAGCAGCGTAGAGGGCTTCCAAGAGACCCAGTACTTC. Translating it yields CASSVEGFQETQYF.

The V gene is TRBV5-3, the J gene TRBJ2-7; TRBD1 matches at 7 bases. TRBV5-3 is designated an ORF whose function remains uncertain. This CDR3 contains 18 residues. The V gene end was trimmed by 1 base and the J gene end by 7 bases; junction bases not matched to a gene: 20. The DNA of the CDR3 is TGTGCCAGAAGCTTGTCCTGGGTGAAGTCGGACAGGTCGTGGGAGCAGTACTTC. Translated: CARSLSWVKSDRSWEQYF.

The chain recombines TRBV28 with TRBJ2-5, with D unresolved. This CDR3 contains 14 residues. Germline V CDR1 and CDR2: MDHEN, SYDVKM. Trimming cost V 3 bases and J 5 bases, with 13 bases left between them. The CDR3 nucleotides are TGTGCCAGCAGTTTTGGTGGAGCTGGGGAGACCCAGTACTTC. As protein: CASSFGGAGETQYF.

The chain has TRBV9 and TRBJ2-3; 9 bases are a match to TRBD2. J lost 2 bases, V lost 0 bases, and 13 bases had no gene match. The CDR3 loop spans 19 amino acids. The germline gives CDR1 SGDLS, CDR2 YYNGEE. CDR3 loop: CASSVATPRAGGHTDTQYF. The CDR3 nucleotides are TGTGCCAGCAGCGTAGCGACCCCACGAGCGGGGGGTCACACAGATACGCAGTATTTT.

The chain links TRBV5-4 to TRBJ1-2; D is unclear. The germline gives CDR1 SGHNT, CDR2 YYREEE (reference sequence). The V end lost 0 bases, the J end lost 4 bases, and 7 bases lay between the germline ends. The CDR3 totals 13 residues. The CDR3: CASSLEGSYGYTF. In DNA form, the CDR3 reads TGTGCCAGCAGCTTGGAGGGAAGCTATGGCTACACCTTC.

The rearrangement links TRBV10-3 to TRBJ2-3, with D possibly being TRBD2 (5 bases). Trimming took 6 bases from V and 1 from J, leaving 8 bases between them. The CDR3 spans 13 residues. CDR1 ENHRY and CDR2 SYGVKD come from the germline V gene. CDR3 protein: CAIRGAGTDTQYF. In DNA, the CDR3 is TGTGCCATCAGGGGAGCGGGCACAGATACGCAGTATTTT.

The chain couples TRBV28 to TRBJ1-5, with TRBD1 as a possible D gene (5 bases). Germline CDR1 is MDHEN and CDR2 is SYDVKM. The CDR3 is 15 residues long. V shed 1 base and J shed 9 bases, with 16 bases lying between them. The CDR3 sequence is CASSLSPIYGTPQHF. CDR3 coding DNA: TGTGCCAGCAGTTTATCCCCGATATACGGGACGCCCCAGCATTTT.

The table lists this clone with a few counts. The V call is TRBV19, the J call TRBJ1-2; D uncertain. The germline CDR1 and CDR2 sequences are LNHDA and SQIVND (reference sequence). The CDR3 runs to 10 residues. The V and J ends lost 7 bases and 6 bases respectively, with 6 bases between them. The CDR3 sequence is CASTRDGYTF. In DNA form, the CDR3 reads TGTGCCAGTACCCGCGATGGCTACACCTTC.

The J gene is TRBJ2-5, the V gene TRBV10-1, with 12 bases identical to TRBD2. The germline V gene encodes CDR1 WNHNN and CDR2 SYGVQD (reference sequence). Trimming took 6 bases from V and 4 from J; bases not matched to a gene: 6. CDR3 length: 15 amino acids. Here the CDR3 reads CASSDTSGGIETQYF. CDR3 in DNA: TGCGCCAGCAGCGACACTAGCGGGGGGATAGAGACCCAGTACTTC.

CDR3 protein: CASSSVGNQPQHF. CDR3 DNA sequence: TGTGCCAGCAGTTCAGTCGGAAATCAGCCCCAGCATTTT. The chain recombines TRBV6-6 with TRBJ1-5; D not certain. Germline loops: CDR1 MNHNY, CDR2 SVGAGI (reference sequence). The CDR3 is 13 amino acids. V was trimmed by 4 bases and J by 4 bases, leaving 8 bases between them.

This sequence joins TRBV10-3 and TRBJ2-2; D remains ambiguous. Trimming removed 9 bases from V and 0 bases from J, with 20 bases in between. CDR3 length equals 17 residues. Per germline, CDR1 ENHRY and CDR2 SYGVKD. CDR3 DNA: TGTGCCATGGGAAGCGTAGGGAAGAGTGCGAACACCGGGGAGCTGTTTTTT. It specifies CAMGSVGKSANTGELFF.

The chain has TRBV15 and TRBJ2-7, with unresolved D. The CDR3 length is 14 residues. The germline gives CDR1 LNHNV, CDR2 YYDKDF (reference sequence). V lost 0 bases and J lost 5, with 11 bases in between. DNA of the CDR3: TGTGCCACCAGCAGAGATGGCGGCACGGACGAGCAGTACTTC. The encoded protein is CATSRDGGTDEQYF. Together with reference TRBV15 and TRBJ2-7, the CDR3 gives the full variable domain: DAMVIQNPRYQVTQFGKPVTLSCSQTLNHNVMYWYQQKSSQAPKLLFHYYDKDFNNEADTPDNFQSRRPNTSFCFLDIRSPGLGDTAMYLCATSRDGGTDEQYFGPGTRLTVT.

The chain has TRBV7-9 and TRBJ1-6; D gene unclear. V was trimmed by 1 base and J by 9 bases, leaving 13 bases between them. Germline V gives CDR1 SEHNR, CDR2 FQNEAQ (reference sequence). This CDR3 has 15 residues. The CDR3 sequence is CASSLDPDASSPLHF. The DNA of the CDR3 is TGTGCCAGCAGCTTAGACCCCGACGCTAGTTCACCCCTCCACTTT.

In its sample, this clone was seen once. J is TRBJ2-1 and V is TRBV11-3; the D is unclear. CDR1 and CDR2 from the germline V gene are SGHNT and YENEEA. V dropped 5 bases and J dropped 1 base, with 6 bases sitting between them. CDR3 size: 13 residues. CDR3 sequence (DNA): TGTGCCAGCAGCCCTGATTCCTACAATGAGCAGTTCTTC. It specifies CASSPDSYNEQFF.

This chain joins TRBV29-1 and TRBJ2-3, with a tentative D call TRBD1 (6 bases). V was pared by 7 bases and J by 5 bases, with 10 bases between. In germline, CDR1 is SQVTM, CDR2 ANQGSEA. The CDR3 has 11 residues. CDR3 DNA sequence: TGCAGCGCCCTACAGGGAGATACGCAGTATTTT. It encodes CSALQGDTQYF.

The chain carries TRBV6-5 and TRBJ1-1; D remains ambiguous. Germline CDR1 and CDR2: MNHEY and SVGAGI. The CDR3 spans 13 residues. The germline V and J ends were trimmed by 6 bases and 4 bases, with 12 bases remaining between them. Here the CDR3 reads CASRLPGSTEAFF. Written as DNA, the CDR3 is TGTGCCAGCAGACTCCCGGGGTCCACTGAAGCTTTCTTT.

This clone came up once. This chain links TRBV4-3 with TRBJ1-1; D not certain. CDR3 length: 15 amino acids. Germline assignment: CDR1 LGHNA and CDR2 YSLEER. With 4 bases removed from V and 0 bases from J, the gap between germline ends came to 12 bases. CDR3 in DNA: TGCGCCAGCAGCCCCACGATAACAGTGAACACTGAAGCTTTCTTT. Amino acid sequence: CASSPTITVNTEAFF.

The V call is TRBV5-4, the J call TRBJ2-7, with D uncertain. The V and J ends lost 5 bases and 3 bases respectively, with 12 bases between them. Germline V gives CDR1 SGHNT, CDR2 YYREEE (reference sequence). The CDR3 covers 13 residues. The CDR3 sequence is CASRQLTSYEQYF. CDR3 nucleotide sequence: TGTGCCAGCAGACAACTGACCAGCTACGAGCAGTACTTC.

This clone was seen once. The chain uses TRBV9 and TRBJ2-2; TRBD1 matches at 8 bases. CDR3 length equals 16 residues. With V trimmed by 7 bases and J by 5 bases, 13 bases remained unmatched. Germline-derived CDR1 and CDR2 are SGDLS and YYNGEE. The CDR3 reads CASDRGQGASTGELFF. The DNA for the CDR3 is TGTGCCAGCGATAGGGGGCAGGGGGCCAGTACCGGGGAGCTGTTTTTT.

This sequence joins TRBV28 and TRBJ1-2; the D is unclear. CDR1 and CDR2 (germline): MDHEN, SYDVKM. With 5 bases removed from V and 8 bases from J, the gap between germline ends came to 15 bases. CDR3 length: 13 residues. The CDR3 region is CASSSFSPRGYTF. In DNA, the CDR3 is TGTGCCAGCAGTAGCTTTTCCCCCAGGGGCTACACCTTC.

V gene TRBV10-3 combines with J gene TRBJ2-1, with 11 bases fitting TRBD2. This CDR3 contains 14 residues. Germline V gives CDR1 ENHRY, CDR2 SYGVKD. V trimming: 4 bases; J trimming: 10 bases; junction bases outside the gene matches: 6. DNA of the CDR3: TGTGCCATCAGTGTAACTAGCGGGGGCTCAGAGCAGTTCTTC. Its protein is CAISVTSGGSEQFF.

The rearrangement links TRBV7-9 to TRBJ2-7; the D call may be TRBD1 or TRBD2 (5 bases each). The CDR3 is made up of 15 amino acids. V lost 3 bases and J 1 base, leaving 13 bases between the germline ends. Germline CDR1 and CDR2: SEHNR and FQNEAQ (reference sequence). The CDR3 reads CASSFGERGSYEQYF. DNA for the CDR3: TGTGCCAGCAGCTTCGGGGAAAGGGGTTCCTACGAGCAGTACTTC.

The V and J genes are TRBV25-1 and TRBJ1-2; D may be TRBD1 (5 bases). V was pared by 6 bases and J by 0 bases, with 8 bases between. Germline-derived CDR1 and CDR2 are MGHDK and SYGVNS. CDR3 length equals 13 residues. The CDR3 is CASSDSPNYGYTF. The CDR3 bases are TGTGCCAGCAGCGACAGTCCTAACTATGGCTACACCTTC.

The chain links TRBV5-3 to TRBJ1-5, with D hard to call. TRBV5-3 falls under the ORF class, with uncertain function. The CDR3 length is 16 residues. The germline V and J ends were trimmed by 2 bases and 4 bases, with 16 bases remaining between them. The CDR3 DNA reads TGTGCCAGAAGCTTTTCAGTTCCTGACCTTAATCAGCCCCAGCATTTT. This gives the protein CARSFSVPDLNQPQHF.

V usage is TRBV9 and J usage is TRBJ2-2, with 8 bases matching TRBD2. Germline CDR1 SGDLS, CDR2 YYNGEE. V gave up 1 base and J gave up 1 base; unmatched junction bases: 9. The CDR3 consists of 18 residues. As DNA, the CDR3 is TGTGCCAGCAGCGTACTTGGGTCGGGACTAGGGAACACCGGGGAGCTGTTTTTT. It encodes CASSVLGSGLGNTGELFF.